The sequence of this T cell receptor (beta chain) was determined in a study of molecular identifiers for immune sequencing clone quantification. MiXCR, run by TCRdb on the PCR reads, gives a single entry per CDR3 protein. The data hold a few hundred thousand distinct CDR3 sequences, with roughly 23% observed a single time. General study findings and limits: Spiked-in Jurkat TCR RNA corresponding to one cell was reported as detectable against 750,000 to 1,000,000 naive cells. Clones with over 20 RNA copies captured over 99% of effector molecules but under 1% of naive ones.

This clonotype appeared a few times. Its antigen remains unknown. Germline loops: CDR1 SGHVS, CDR2 FNYEAQ. The CDR3 is made up of 14 amino acids. V was cut by 7 bases and J by 1 base, with 11 bases left in between. Naive CD8 T cells were FACS-sorted by CD8+CD4-CCR7+CD45RA+ markers. Sequenced: naive CD8+ T cells from blood, with Jurkat cell RNA spiked in. Described subset: FACS-sorted CD8+CD4-CCR7+CD45RA+ naive T cells. The chain links TRBV7-6 to TRBJ1-3; no clear D. The TCR originated in a human donor in good health. Some libraries in this study had Jurkat cell RNA spiked in. The CDR3: CASNPLGSGNTIYF. The DNA of the CDR3 is TGTGCCAGCAACCCCCTTGGATCTGGAAACACCATATATTTT. Full variable domain (outside the CDR3, taken from reference TRBV7-6 and TRBJ1-3): GAGVSQSPRYKVTKRGQDVALRCDPISGHVSLYWYRQALGQGPEFLTYFNYEAQQDKSGLPNDRFSAERPEGSISTLTIQRTEQRDSAMYRCASNPLGSGNTIYFGEGSWLTVV.